This TCR beta chain was recorded in a study of T cell responses to AZD1222 COVID-19 vaccine. General observations from the study: The study found Spike-specific TCR breadth and depth rose after two AZD1222 doses. A reported finding is that nearly half of spike-specific TCRs target unmutated variant regions. Vaccine-associated CD4 TCRs ranged over spike, dominating at 160-218 and 743-854.

Second-dose timings of about 4 or about 12 weeks were pooled. This table comes from immunoSEQ multiplex PCR, and its TCRdb copy is limited to in-frame clones, with some not included. Of approximately 150,000 clones listed, about nine tenths are singletons. The table lists this clone with a count of one. Its antigen remains unknown. This receptor was taken from an adult who received the AZD1222 COVID-19 vaccine. The source material was peripheral blood, sampled 28 days after the second AZD1222 dose.

The CDR3 coding sequence is TGTGCCAGCAGTTCCTCGGGGGGGCCTAATTCACCCCTCCACTTT. This gives the protein CASSSSGGPNSPLHF. The rearrangement uses TRBV27 and TRBJ1-6, with a tentative D call TRBD1 (6 bases). Germline V gives CDR1 MNHEY, CDR2 SMNVEV (reference sequence). V was shortened by 4 bases and J by 6 bases, with 13 bases between the two germline ends. The CDR3 spans 15 residues.